Below are 23 T cell receptor beta chains sequenced from a single sample in a study of T cells in women clearing cervical HPV infection. Measured with immunoSEQ multiplex PCR; TCRdb has only the in-frame clones, and not every one. This sample lists about 30,000 clones; its ten largest clones have about 7.1%. The sample comprised blood buffy coat. Source of these receptors: a woman between 18 and 69 years old with a cervical HPV16 infection that either progressed to CIN3+ or cleared (not recorded which).

As concerns this clone: The CDR3 goes on 3 residues after the read ends, and that part is filled in from the germline J gene. The chain combines TRBV9 with TRBJ1-4, with TRBD1 as a possible D gene (6 bases). V lost 0 bases, J lost 3 bases, and 9 bases lay in between. Germline V gene data show CDR1 as SGDLS and CDR2 as YYNGEE. The CDR3 contains 15 residues. The CDR3 region is CASSVGGPANEKLFF. CDR3 bases read: TGTGCCAGCAGCGTAGGGGGGCCTGCTAATGAAAAA.

With respect to this clone: The read ends 3 residues shy of where the CDR3 ends; the end is completed using the germline J gene. The chain couples TRBV7-3 to TRBJ2-1; D call uncertain. The V and J ends lost 2 bases and 9 bases respectively, with 5 bases between them. The CDR3 consists of 11 residues. Germline V gene lookup returns CDR1 SGHTA and CDR2 FQGTGA. The DNA read from the CDR3 is TGTGCCAGCAGCTTATCTAGTGAG. Protein: CASSLSSE. The complete CDR3 protein is CASSLSSEQFF.

As regards this clone: The read ends 3 residues before the CDR3 terminus; that terminus is restored from the germline J gene. The rearrangement links TRBV7-6 to TRBJ2-2; D call uncertain. V was trimmed by 1 base and J by 1 base, leaving 7 bases between them. Germline V gene data show CDR1 as SGHVS and CDR2 as FNYEAQ. The CDR3 runs to 15 residues. CDR3 bases read: TGTGCCAGCAGCTTAGAACCAGGGAACACCGGGGAG. Translating it yields CASSLEPGNTGE. The CDR3 in its entirety is CASSLEPGNTGELFF.

In regard to this clone: The read finishes 3 residues shy of the CDR3 end, and the germline J gene is used to complete it. The V and J genes are TRBV20-1 and TRBJ2-1, with D unclear. There are 13 residues in the CDR3. Germline CDR1 and CDR2: DFQATT and SNEGSKA (reference sequence). Trimming pared 0 bases from V and 6 bases from J, leaving 9 bases between. The CDR3 bases that were read are TGCAGTGCTAGAGATGGGCGTTCCAATGAG. It is translated as CSARDGRSNE. The entire CDR3 protein reads CSARDGRSNEQFF.

Note on this clone: The read ends 3 residues shy of where the CDR3 ends; the end is completed using the germline J gene. The gene calls are TRBV7-2 and TRBJ1-5; D is perhaps TRBD1 (5 bases). The CDR3 is made up of 15 amino acids. Germline values: CDR1 SGHTA, CDR2 FQGNSA. Between the trimmed V and J ends, which lost 5 bases and 3 bases, there was a span of 14 bases. CDR3 sequence: CASSLIRDFNQPQHF. The sequenced part of the CDR3 DNA is TGTGCCAGCAGCCTCATCCGGGACTTCAATCAGCCC.

In the case of this clone: The read stops 3 residues short of the end of the CDR3; the missing end is completed from the germline J gene. V and J are TRBV7-3 and TRBJ2-1; 7 bases match TRBD2. The CDR3 consists of 16 residues. V gave up 4 bases and J gave up 9 bases; unmatched junction bases: 15. Per the germline V gene, CDR1 is SGHTA and CDR2 is FQGTGA. CDR3 DNA, as far as it was read: TGTGCCAGCAGCTCACGCGGGGTGATTAGGGAGGGTGAG. It translates to CASSSRGVIREGE. The entire CDR3 sequence reads CASSSRGVIREGEQFF. The whole variable domain, remainder taken from reference TRBV7-3 and TRBJ2-1, is GAGVSQTPSNKVTEKGKYVELRCDPISGHTALYWYRQSLGQGPEFLIYFQGTGAADDSGLPNDRFFAVRPEGSVSTLKIQRTERGDSAVYLCASSSRGVIREGEQFFGPGTRLTVL.

Remarks on this clone: The CDR3 end is not reached by the read, which stops 3 residues before it; the germline J gene fills it in. The J gene is TRBJ1-5, the V gene TRBV20-1; weak D call: TRBD1 (5 bases). Germline V gene data show CDR1 as DFQATT and CDR2 as SNEGSKA (reference sequence). V lost 6 bases, J lost 5 bases, and 20 bases lay in between. The CDR3 extends over 15 amino acids. The CDR3 sequence: CSATEGSLWDQPQHF. CDR3 DNA, as far as it was read: TGCAGTGCGACAGAAGGGAGTTTATGGGATCAGCCC.

Details on this clone: The observed sequence ends 3 residues before the CDR3 terminus, with the missing tail filled in from the germline J gene. J is TRBJ1-4 and V is TRBV7-9; D gene unclear. Trimming stripped 5 bases from V and 5 bases from J, with 3 bases between. Germline CDR1 reads SEHNR; CDR2 reads FQNEAQ (reference sequence). The CDR3 sequence is 11 residues long. Partial CDR3 DNA: TGTGCCAGCAGCCTGAATGAAAAA. Amino acid sequence: CASSLNEK. The whole CDR3 protein reads CASSLNEKLFF.

In regard to this clone: The sequenced fragment ends 3 residues before the CDR3 boundary, so the rest is inferred from the germline J gene. The chain employs TRBV6-2 or TRBV6-3 and TRBJ2-7, with 7 bases that match TRBD2. The CDR3 contains 15 residues. V gave up 4 bases and J gave up 3 bases; unmatched junction bases: 9. Looked up from germline, CDR1 is MNHEY and CDR2 is SVGEGT. The part of the CDR3 DNA that was read is TGTGCCAGCAGTTGGCCCGGGGGGACGGGCTACGAG. Translating it yields CASSWPGGTGYE. The entire CDR3 protein is CASSWPGGTGYEQYF.

About this clone itself: The read ends 3 residues before the CDR3 terminus; that terminus is restored from the germline J gene. V usage is TRBV11-2 and J usage is TRBJ1-2; D may be TRBD1 (6 bases). The ends were cut back, 4 bases at V and 7 bases at J, with 19 bases in the middle. The CDR3 is 15 amino acids. In germline, CDR1 is SGHAT, CDR2 FQNNGV. The sequenced CDR3 bases are TGTGCCAGCAGCTCCCTCCGCAGGGGAAGGGGTGGC. Translation gives CASSSLRRGRGG. The CDR3 in full is CASSSLRRGRGGYTF.

Note on this clone: The CDR3 end lies 3 residues beyond the end of the read and is filled in from the germline J gene. J is TRBJ1-3 and V is TRBV7-8; D may be TRBD1 (5 bases). Germline V gene lookup returns CDR1 SGHVS and CDR2 FQNEAQ. The length of the CDR3 is 15 residues. V gave up 1 base and J gave up 0 bases, with 7 bases separating them. Partial CDR3 DNA: TGTGCCAGCAGCTTAGACAGGTACTCTGGAAACACC. Translated, it gives CASSLDRYSGNT. From start to end, the CDR3 is CASSLDRYSGNTIYF.

As to this clone: The read comes to an end 3 residues before the CDR3 does, leaving the germline J gene to fill in the end. The chain couples TRBV5-1 to TRBJ2-1; TRBD2 matches at 15 bases. After removal of 4 bases from V and 1 base from J, the junction contained 3 bases not matched to a gene. Germline CDR1 and CDR2: SGHRS and YFSETQ. CDR3 length: 17 amino acids. The DNA read from the CDR3 is TGCGCCAGCAGCGAGGGACTAGCGGGGGGTTCCTACAATGAG. Translation: CASSEGLAGGSYNE. The CDR3 reads in full as CASSEGLAGGSYNEQFF.

On this clone itself: The read halts 3 residues ahead of the CDR3 end, with the missing end drawn from the germline J gene. The chain is built from TRBV20-1 and TRBJ2-3; D not certain. Germline V lookup: CDR1 DFQATT, CDR2 SNEGSKA (reference sequence). Trimming cost V 4 bases and J 1 base, with 3 bases left between them. CDR3 length equals 11 residues. CDR3 loop: CSATRTDTQYF. CDR3 DNA (partial): TGCAGTGCTACTCGCACAGATACG.

Incomplete CDR3 DNA: TGCGCCAGCAGTTCCGACAGGGGGTCCTTCTACGAG. Encoded protein: CASSSDRGSFYE. Given in full, the CDR3 is CASSSDRGSFYEQYF. The chain couples TRBV10-1 to TRBJ2-7; 9 bases fit TRBD1. The missing CDR3 end, 3 residues past where the read stops, is filled in from the germline J gene. The CDR3 is 15 amino acids. Trimming at V came to 5 bases and at J to 3 bases, leaving 8 bases not matched to a gene. The germline V gene has CDR1 WNHNN and CDR2 SYGVQD (reference sequence).

The sequenced part of the CDR3 DNA is TGTGCCACCAGCAACCCCTGGGCAGCAACTAATGAAAAA. This encodes CATSNPWAATNEK. The whole CDR3 sequence is CATSNPWAATNEKLFF. The chain employs TRBV15 and TRBJ1-4; D ambiguous. The CDR3 goes on 3 residues after the read ends, and that part is filled in from the germline J gene. V shed 4 bases and J shed 0 bases, with 12 bases lying between them. The CDR3 extends over 16 amino acids. Germline V lookup: CDR1 LNHNV, CDR2 YYDKDF (reference sequence).

As to this clone: From the germline J gene comes the end of the CDR3, since the read stops 3 residues before it. V gene TRBV11-2 combines with J gene TRBJ2-7; 7 bases agree with TRBD1. Germline V gene sequence: CDR1 SGHAT, CDR2 FQNNGV. The CDR3 loop spans 14 amino acids. With 5 bases clipped from V and 4 bases from J, the junction kept 8 bases outside the gene matches. Incomplete CDR3 DNA: TGTGCCAGCAGCATCACTAGGGGGCAATACGAG. Translation gives CASSITRGQYE. The entire CDR3 protein reads CASSITRGQYEQYF.

CDR3 amino acids: CASSGGGMGNTEAFF. The sequenced CDR3 bases are TGTGCCAGCAGTGGGGGGGGCATGGGGAACACTGAA. The chain recombines TRBV2 with TRBJ1-1, with a tentative D call TRBD1 (6 bases). The read gets to within 3 residues of the CDR3 end, and the germline J gene fills in the rest. The CDR3 loop spans 15 amino acids. Germline assignment: CDR1 SNHLY and CDR2 FYNNEI. Deletions cut 4 bases from V and 1 base from J, with 13 bases between.

Notes on this clone: The CDR3 end lies 3 residues beyond the end of the read and is filled in from the germline J gene. This rearrangement joins TRBV6-2 or TRBV6-3 to TRBJ1-1; the D gene is possibly TRBD1 (6 bases). The length of the CDR3 is 14 residues. V dropped 3 bases and J dropped 3 bases, with 11 bases sitting between them. CDR1 and CDR2 (germline): MNHEY, SVGEGT. The chain's CDR3 is CASSYYPGDTEAFF. The sequenced part of the CDR3 DNA is TGTGCCAGCAGTTATTACCCAGGGGACACTGAA.

To note about this clone: The DNA ends 3 residues before the CDR3 does, and the rest of the CDR3 is filled in from the germline J gene. This sequence joins TRBV6-1 and TRBJ2-1; TRBD1 matches 7 bases. The CDR3 is 16 residues long. The ends lost 4 bases at V and 0 bases at J; junction bases unmatched: 6. Germline loops: CDR1 MNHNS, CDR2 SASEGT. The part of the CDR3 DNA that was read is TGTGCCAGCAGTGCAACCTGGGACAGCTCCTACAATGAG. It encodes CASSATWDSSYNE. The whole CDR3 sequence is CASSATWDSSYNEQFF.

As for this clone: The CDR3 extends 3 residues past the end of the read, so its final part is completed from the germline J gene. This chain links TRBV19 with TRBJ1-2; weak D call: TRBD1 (6 bases). CDR3 length equals 13 residues. V dropped 4 bases and J dropped 6 bases, with 12 bases sitting between them. Germline V lookup: CDR1 LNHDA, CDR2 SQIVND (reference sequence). CDR3 residues: CASSKQGLDGYTF. The sequenced CDR3 bases are TGTGCCAGTAGTAAACAGGGCTTGGATGGC.

Points on this clone: From the germline J gene comes the end of the CDR3, since the read stops 3 residues before it. The chain employs TRBV28 and TRBJ2-3; TRBD1 agrees at 7 bases. Per germline, CDR1 MDHEN and CDR2 SYDVKM. Losses at the gene ends were 7 bases for V and 5 bases for J; bases not matched to a gene: 6. This CDR3 is built from 13 residues. CDR3 sequence: CASTHRQGDTQYF. The sequenced CDR3 bases are TGTGCCAGCACCCACCGACAGGGAGATACG. The complete variable domain, with remaining parts taken from reference TRBV28 and TRBJ2-3, reads DVKVTQSSRYLVKRTGEKVFLECVQDMDHENMFWYRQDPGLGLRLIYFSYDVKMKEKGDIPEGYSVSREKKERFSLILESASTNQTSMYLCASTHRQGDTQYFGPGTRLTVL.

Note on this clone: Sequencing ends 3 residues short of the CDR3 end; the germline J gene provides the rest. The chain has TRBV5-4 and TRBJ2-1; weak D call: TRBD1 (5 bases). Trimming cost V 1 base and J 6 bases, with 11 bases left between them. The germline CDR1 and CDR2 sequences are SGHNT and YYREEE (reference sequence). The CDR3 totals 14 residues. Incomplete CDR3 DNA: TGTGCCAGCAGCTTGTCAGGGTTCGGCAATGAG. This translates into CASSLSGFGNE. From start to end, the CDR3 is CASSLSGFGNEQFF.

Comment on this clone: The read halts 3 residues ahead of the CDR3 end, with the missing end drawn from the germline J gene. This chain joins TRBV4-2 and TRBJ1-6; the D is unclear. The CDR3 is 14 residues long. Germline CDR1 and CDR2: LGHNA and YNFKEQ. Trimming left V 0 bases short and J 7 bases short, with 7 bases between. The covered CDR3 bases are TGTGCCAGCAGCCAAGATCGAGGGAATTCACCC. Its protein product is CASSQDRGNSP. The whole CDR3 protein is CASSQDRGNSPLHF.